The 30 T cell receptor beta chains below were found in one sample sequenced in a study of blood T cell repertoires in COVID-19. Using immunoSEQ multiplex PCR, the repertoire was profiled, and TCRdb retains in-frame clones only, with some absent. There are 120,000 to 150,000 clones in the sample; roughly 80% occur only once, and approximately 9% lies in the top ten. Sequencing used peripheral blood. These receptors all stem from a woman of 80 years or more in a cohort sampled during active or convalescent COVID-19.

CDR3 in DNA: TGTGCCAGCAGTATGGGACAGGGGAAGTATACGCAGTATTTT. Protein sequence: CASSMGQGKYTQYF. J is TRBJ2-3 and V is TRBV27; the match to TRBD1 covers 10 bases. Trimming cost V 5 bases and J 7 bases; bases outside gene matches: 6. The CDR3 extends over 14 amino acids. Germline V gives CDR1 MNHEY, CDR2 SMNVEV (reference sequence).

The rearrangement joins TRBV24-1 to TRBJ1-4, with D possibly being TRBD1 (5 bases). The CDR3 extends over 15 amino acids. V was clipped by 3 bases and J by 7 bases, with 14 bases between them. Germline values: CDR1 KGHDR, CDR2 SFDVKD. The CDR3 DNA follows: TGTGCCACCAGTGATGGGCAGGGCCTTCGTGAAAAACTGTTTTTT. Protein: CATSDGQGLREKLFF.

This chain connects TRBV30 to TRBJ2-3; D is perhaps TRBD2 (5 bases). The V gene's germline CDR1 is GTSNPN and CDR2 SVGIG (reference sequence). The CDR3 has 14 amino acids. V lost 1 base to trimming and J lost 2 bases, with 10 bases between them. CDR3 sequence reads: CAWSAGLNTDTQYF. CDR3 bases: TGTGCCTGGAGTGCGGGGTTGAACACAGATACGCAGTATTTT.

This chain connects TRBV6-6 to TRBJ1-5; D gene unclear. This CDR3 region has 14 residues. Trimming cost V 2 bases and J 4 bases, with 9 bases left between them. The V gene's germline CDR1 is MNHNY and CDR2 SVGAGI (reference sequence). CDR3 bases: TGTGCCAGCAGTTACCTACAGCCTAATCAGCCCCAGCATTTT. The encoded protein is CASSYLQPNQPQHF.

The rearrangement links TRBV27 to TRBJ1-1, with TRBD1 matching 8 bases. Trimming at V came to 4 bases and at J to 4 bases, leaving 11 bases not matched to a gene. Germline loops: CDR1 MNHEY, CDR2 SMNVEV (reference sequence). The CDR3 has 16 amino acids. CDR3 sequence: CASSSRRQGAVTEAFF. CDR3 nucleotides: TGTGCCAGCAGTTCCCGACGCCAGGGGGCGGTCACTGAAGCTTTCTTT.

The genes are TRBV5-1 and TRBJ1-2; D may be TRBD1 (6 bases). CDR3 length equals 15 residues. V gave up 0 bases and J gave up 1 base, with 10 bases separating them. From germline, CDR1 is SGHRS and CDR2 YFSETQ. The CDR3 loop is CASSLETGVNYGYTF. CDR3 bases: TGCGCCAGCAGCTTGGAGACAGGAGTTAACTATGGCTACACCTTC.

The genes are TRBV14 and TRBJ2-7, with D unresolved. Germline V CDR1 and CDR2: SGHDN, FVKESK. The CDR3 consists of 12 residues. Trimming left V 5 bases short and J 6 bases short, with 11 bases between. CDR3 nucleotides: TGTGCCAGCAGCTTCTCGTCGTCCGAGCAGTACGTC. This translates into CASSFSSSEQYV.

This sequence joins TRBV28 and TRBJ1-5; D unresolved. CDR3 length: 13 residues. Germline CDR1 and CDR2: MDHEN and SYDVKM. The V end lost 4 bases, the J end lost 0 bases, and 4 bases lay between the germline ends. As DNA, the CDR3 is TGTGCCAGCAGTTATTATAGCAATCAGCCCCAGCATTTT. This encodes CASSYYSNQPQHF. Full variable domain (outside the CDR3, taken from reference TRBV28 and TRBJ1-5): DVKVTQSSRYLVKRTGEKVFLECVQDMDHENMFWYRQDPGLGLRLIYFSYDVKMKEKGDIPEGYSVSREKKERFSLILESASTNQTSMYLCASSYYSNQPQHFGDGTRLSIL.

The J gene is TRBJ2-7, the V gene TRBV5-1, with 12 bases lining up with TRBD1. The trim removed 4 bases at V and 2 bases at J, leaving 7 bases unmatched. The CDR3 consists of 16 residues. Germline V CDR1 and CDR2: SGHRS, YFSETQ. The DNA for the CDR3 is TGCGCCAGCAGCCCCGGGGACAGGGGGCCGGCCTACGAGCAGTACTTC. Protein: CASSPGDRGPAYEQYF.

The chain employs TRBV6-2 or TRBV6-3 and TRBJ2-5, with D tentatively TRBD2 (5 bases). The CDR3 length is 17 residues. Looked up from germline, CDR1 is MNHEY and CDR2 is SVGEGT. Trimming took 0 bases from V and 0 from J, leaving 14 bases between them. The CDR3, as DNA: TGTGCCAGCAGTTACTCGATGTATACGGGAAACCAAGAGACCCAGTACTTC. Translation gives CASSYSMYTGNQETQYF.

The chain couples TRBV14 to TRBJ1-2; 7 bases align to TRBD1. J gave up 8 bases and V 1 base, and 10 bases lay outside the gene matches. The germline gives CDR1 SGHDN, CDR2 FVKESK. The CDR3 is 15 residues long. The CDR3 spells CASSQGKGAVGGYTF. The CDR3 DNA reads as TGTGCCAGCAGCCAAGGGAAGGGGGCTGTGGGAGGCTACACCTTC.

The V and J genes are TRBV2 and TRBJ1-2, with 8 positions matching TRBD1. There are 19 residues in the CDR3. Looked up from germline, CDR1 is SNHLY and CDR2 is FYNNEI. After removal of 4 bases from V and 1 base from J, the junction contained 17 bases not matched to a gene. This chain's CDR3 is CASSGLREGTGADNYGYTF. The CDR3 coding sequence is TGTGCCAGCAGTGGTCTGAGGGAAGGGACAGGCGCCGATAACTATGGCTACACCTTC.

This chain connects TRBV9 to TRBJ1-1; D is possibly TRBD1 (5 bases). This CDR3 region has 15 residues. The ends were cut back, 0 bases at V and 4 bases at J, with 13 bases in the middle. The germline gives CDR1 SGDLS, CDR2 YYNGEE. The CDR3 here is CASSVVRQSGTEAFF. The CDR3 bases are TGTGCCAGCAGCGTAGTTAGACAGTCGGGCACTGAAGCTTTCTTT.

CDR3 region: CASSDSVAGGPDYEQYF. CDR3 DNA sequence: TGTGCCAGCAGTGATTCGGTAGCGGGGGGCCCAGATTACGAGCAGTACTTC. The chain couples TRBV6-1 to TRBJ2-7; the match to TRBD2 covers 10 bases. V lost 3 bases and J lost 4; bases outside the gene matches: 12. The CDR3 covers 17 residues. CDR1 is MNHNS, CDR2 SASEGT, per germline.

CDR3 protein: CASSSQDATNEKLFF. CDR3 nucleotides: TGTGCCAGCAGCTCTCAGGATGCAACTAATGAAAAACTGTTTTTT. The gene calls are TRBV3-1 (or the pseudogene TRBV3-2) and TRBJ1-4; no reliable D call. Trimming took 5 bases from V and 0 from J, leaving 10 bases between them. The CDR3 runs to 15 residues. CDR1 and CDR2 (germline): LGHDT, YNNKEL (reference sequence).

The chain employs TRBV5-5 and TRBJ2-5; no clear D. The CDR3 totals 13 residues. V was pared by 1 base and J by 1 base, with 5 bases between. Germline CDR1 reads SGHKS; CDR2 reads YYEKEE (reference sequence). CDR3 in amino acids: CASSLSGQETQYF. Here the CDR3 DNA reads TGTGCCAGCAGCTTGTCAGGCCAAGAGACCCAGTACTTC.

This clone came up once. The CDR3 coding sequence is TGTGCCAGCAGTGAAGCTTCCACTAGCGGGGCCTATGAGCAGTTCTTC. Residues: CASSEASTSGAYEQFF. The chain links TRBV6-1 to TRBJ2-1; TRBD2 matches 10 bases. J lost 8 bases, V lost 0 bases, and 7 bases had no gene match. Germline assignment: CDR1 MNHNS and CDR2 SASEGT. This CDR3 has 16 residues.

The chain uses TRBV4-2 and TRBJ2-1; weak D call: TRBD2 (6 bases). The CDR3 is 13 residues long. V lost 3 bases, J lost 9 bases, and 12 bases lay in between. CDR1 LGHNA and CDR2 YNFKEQ come from the germline V gene. In nucleotides, the CDR3 is TGTGCCAGCAGCCACACTAGCTCGGGTGAGCAGTTCTTC. It is translated as CASSHTSSGEQFF.

The chain recombines TRBV10-3 with TRBJ2-1, with TRBD2 matching over 10 bases. Per the germline V gene, CDR1 is ENHRY and CDR2 is SYGVKD. The CDR3 consists of 14 residues. Germline trimming cut 3 bases from V and 5 bases from J; bases unmatched to any gene: 1. The CDR3 protein is CAISEGLADNEQFF. DNA for the CDR3: TGTGCCATCAGTGAAGGACTAGCGGACAATGAGCAGTTCTTC.

J is TRBJ2-2 and V is TRBV4-1; 7 bases fit TRBD2. Germline CDR1 MGHRA, CDR2 YSYEKL. This CDR3 has 17 residues. The V and J ends lost 4 bases and 6 bases, in that order; junction bases with no gene match: 14. CDR3 amino acids: CASSLLGGDLFAGELFF. The CDR3 DNA reads TGCGCCAGCAGCCTATTGGGAGGGGACTTGTTCGCCGGGGAGCTGTTTTTT.

This sequence joins TRBV24-1 and TRBJ1-6; 9 bases are a match to TRBD1. CDR1 is KGHDR, CDR2 SFDVKD, per germline. Trimming at V came to 12 bases and at J to 6 bases, leaving 11 bases not matched to a gene. This CDR3 spans 15 amino acids. The CDR3 protein is CAVRDRENGNSPLHF. As DNA, the CDR3 is TGTGCCGTCCGGGACAGGGAGAATGGTAATTCACCCCTCCACTTT.

The chain couples TRBV12-3 or TRBV12-4 to TRBJ2-7, with D unclear. V gave up 5 bases and J gave up 5 bases, with 10 bases separating them. The CDR3 contains 12 residues. This chain's CDR3 is CASSRGADEQYF. Written as DNA, the CDR3 is TGTGCCAGCAGTCGTGGCGCGGACGAGCAGTACTTC.

The rearrangement joins TRBV9 to TRBJ2-1, with D perhaps matching TRBD1 (6 bases). Germline CDR1 is SGDLS and CDR2 is YYNGEE. The V end was cut by 0 bases, the J end by 9 bases, with 16 bases between. The CDR3 is made up of 15 amino acids. CDR3 nucleotide sequence: TGTGCCAGCAGCGTAGGAGTTCGGGACATTAGTGAGCAGTTCTTC. Translation: CASSVGVRDISEQFF.

The chain has TRBV7-9 and TRBJ1-6; D uncertain. Germline V gene lookup returns CDR1 SEHNR and CDR2 FQNEAQ (reference sequence). This CDR3 spans 14 amino acids. V lost 1 base to trimming and J lost 7 bases, with 8 bases between them. CDR3 coding DNA: TGTGCCAGCAGCTTAGGGACGGGGAATTCACCCCTCCACTTT. The encoded protein is CASSLGTGNSPLHF. Looking up the rest from reference TRBV7-9 and TRBJ1-6 gives the full variable domain: DTGVSQNPRHKITKRGQNVTFRCDPISEHNRLYWYRQTLGQGPEFLTYFQNEAQLEKSRLLSDRFSAERPKGSFSTLEIQRTEQGDSAMYLCASSLGTGNSPLHFGNGTRLTVT.

The chain is built from TRBV2 and TRBJ2-3; the match to TRBD2 covers 10 bases. Per germline, CDR1 SNHLY and CDR2 FYNNEI. This CDR3 is built from 15 residues. The trim removed 6 bases at V and 1 base at J, leaving 4 bases unmatched. CDR3 sequence (DNA): TGTGCCAGCAGGGGGACTAGCGCCGGCACAGATACGCAGTATTTT. Its protein product is CASRGTSAGTDTQYF.

Worth noting for this clone: An end of the junction differs from the germline gene, which may be a read error. V gene TRBV7-9 combines with J gene TRBJ1-4, with TRBD1 matching 7 bases. The germline gives CDR1 SEHNR, CDR2 FQNEAQ (reference sequence). The CDR3 sequence is 16 residues long. The CDR3 region has the DNA TGTGCCAGCAGCTCAGACCCGGGACAGTCTAAAGAAAAACTGTTTTTT. Its translation is CASSSDPGQSKEKLFF.

The table lists this clone with a few counts. The chain couples TRBV6-4 to TRBJ1-1; tentative D call: TRBD1 (5 bases). Germline CDR1 and CDR2: MRHNA and SNTAGT. The CDR3 covers 13 residues. V lost 0 bases to trimming and J lost 7 bases, with 9 bases between them. The CDR3 sequence is CASSDSRGGEAFF. The CDR3 bases are TGTGCCAGCAGTGACTCGCGGGGCGGTGAAGCTTTCTTT.

The V and J genes are TRBV5-1 and TRBJ1-2; unclear D gene. The CDR3 extends over 14 amino acids. Germline values: CDR1 SGHRS, CDR2 YFSETQ. Trimming removed 0 bases at V and 1 base at J, with 7 bases between. CDR3 DNA sequence: TGCGCCAGCAGCTTGGGGGCAGTTAACTATGGCTACACCTTC. Protein sequence: CASSLGAVNYGYTF.

This clone was detected a few times. This chain links TRBV2 with TRBJ1-2; 7 bases are shared with TRBD1. The CDR3 runs 14 residues. Germline CDR1 SNHLY, CDR2 FYNNEI. V lost 6 bases and J lost 2; bases outside the gene matches: 6. CDR3 coding DNA: TGTGCCAGCAGGGCCGGGACAGCAAACTATGGCTACACCTTC. The encoded protein is CASRAGTANYGYTF. The complete variable domain, with remaining parts taken from reference TRBV2 and TRBJ1-2, reads EPEVTQTPSHQVTQMGQEVILRCVPISNHLYFYWYRQILGQKVEFLVSFYNNEISEKSEIFDDQFSVERPDGSNFTLKIRSTKLEDSAMYFCASRAGTANYGYTFGSGTRLTVV.

The chain has TRBV7-9 and TRBJ1-1; the D gene is possibly TRBD1 (5 bases). V gave up 5 bases and J gave up 1 base, with 17 bases separating them. This CDR3 region has 16 residues. The germline V gene encodes CDR1 SEHNR and CDR2 FQNEAQ (reference sequence). CDR3 residues: CASSKARGQTNTEAFF. CDR3 bases: TGTGCCAGCAGCAAAGCTAGAGGACAAACGAACACTGAAGCTTTCTTT.